The following is a T cell receptor beta chain sequence with its context. What it binds is unknown. This record comes from a study of CD8+ T cells in alopecia areata. Study background: The duration of tofacitinib was 6 to 18 months, with 6 months off drug afterward.

Whole-study results and caveats: Against the mouse data, patients shared TCRs less clearly, possibly for HLA reasons.

In each case, RNA was isolated and then reverse transcribed into cDNA as the sequencing template. Produced via immunoSEQ multiplex PCR; TCRdb's table is partial and in-frame only. The sample records 150,000 to 180,000 clones, around 55% being singletons. The V segment lost 1 base and the J segment 5 bases; nucleotides outside the gene matches: 4. The CDR3 length is 15 residues. From germline, CDR1 is LGHNA and CDR2 YNFKEQ. The sequencing here drew on CD8+ T cells sorted from blood, taken at week 0. The clonotype comes from a human donor with alopecia areata. The rearrangement links TRBV4-2 to TRBJ2-1; 8 nucleotides align to TRBD2. The DNA of the CDR3 is TGTGCCAGCAGCCAAGCGGGGGGGCTGCACAATGAGCAGTTCTTC. Translated, it gives CASSQAGGLHNEQFF.